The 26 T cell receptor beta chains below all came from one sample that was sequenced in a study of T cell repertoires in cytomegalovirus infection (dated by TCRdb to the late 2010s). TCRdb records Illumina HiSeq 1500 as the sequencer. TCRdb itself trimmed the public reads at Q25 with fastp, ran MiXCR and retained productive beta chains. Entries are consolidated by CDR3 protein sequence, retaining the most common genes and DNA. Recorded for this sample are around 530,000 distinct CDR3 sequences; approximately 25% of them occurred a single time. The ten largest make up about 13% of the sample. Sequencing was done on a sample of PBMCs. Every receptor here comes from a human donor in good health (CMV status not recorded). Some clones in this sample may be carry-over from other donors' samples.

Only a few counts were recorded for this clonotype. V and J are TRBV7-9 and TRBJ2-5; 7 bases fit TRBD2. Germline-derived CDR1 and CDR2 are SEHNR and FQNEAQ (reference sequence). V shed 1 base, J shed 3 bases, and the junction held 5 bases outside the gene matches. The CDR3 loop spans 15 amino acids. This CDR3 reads CASSLDGGREETQYF. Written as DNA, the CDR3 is TGTGCCAGCAGCTTAGACGGCGGGAGAGAAGAGACCCAGTACTTC.

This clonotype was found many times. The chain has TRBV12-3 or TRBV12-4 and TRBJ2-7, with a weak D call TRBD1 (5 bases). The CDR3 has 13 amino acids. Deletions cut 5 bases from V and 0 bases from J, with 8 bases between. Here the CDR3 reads CASSPQGSYEQYF. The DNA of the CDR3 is TGTGCCAGCAGTCCTCAGGGCTCCTACGAGCAGTACTTC.

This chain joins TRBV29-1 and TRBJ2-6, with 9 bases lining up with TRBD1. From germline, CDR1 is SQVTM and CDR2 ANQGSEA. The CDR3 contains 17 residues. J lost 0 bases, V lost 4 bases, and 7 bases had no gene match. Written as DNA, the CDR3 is TGCAGCGTTGTTGACAGGGGGAGGACCTCTGGGGCCAACGTCCTGACTTTC. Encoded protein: CSVVDRGRTSGANVLTF.

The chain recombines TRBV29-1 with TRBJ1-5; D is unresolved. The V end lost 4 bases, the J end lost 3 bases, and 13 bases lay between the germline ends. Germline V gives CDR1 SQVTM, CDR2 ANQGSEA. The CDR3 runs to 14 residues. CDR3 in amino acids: CSVGEGPTNQPQHF. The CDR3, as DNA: TGCAGCGTTGGCGAGGGCCCGACCAATCAGCCCCAGCATTTT.

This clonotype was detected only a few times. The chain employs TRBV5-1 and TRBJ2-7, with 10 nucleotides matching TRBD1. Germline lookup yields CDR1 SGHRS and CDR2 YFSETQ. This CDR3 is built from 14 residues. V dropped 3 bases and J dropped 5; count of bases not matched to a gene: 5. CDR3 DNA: TGCGCCAGCAGCTCAACCGGGACAGGGGACGAGCAGTACGTC. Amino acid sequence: CASSSTGTGDEQYV.

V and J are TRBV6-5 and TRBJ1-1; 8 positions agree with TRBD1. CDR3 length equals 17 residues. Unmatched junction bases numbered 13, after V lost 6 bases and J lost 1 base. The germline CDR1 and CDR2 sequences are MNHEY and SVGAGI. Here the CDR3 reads CASREIQGDRGNTEAFF. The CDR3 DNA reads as TGTGCCAGCAGAGAGATACAGGGGGACCGGGGGAACACTGAAGCTTTCTTT.

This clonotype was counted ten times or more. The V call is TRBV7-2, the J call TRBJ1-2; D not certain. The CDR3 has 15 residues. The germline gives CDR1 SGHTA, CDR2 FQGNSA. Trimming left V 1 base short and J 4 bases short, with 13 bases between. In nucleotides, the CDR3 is TGTGCCAGCAGCTTAGGAGCAGGTTCAGGCTATGGCTACACCTTC. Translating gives CASSLGAGSGYGYTF.

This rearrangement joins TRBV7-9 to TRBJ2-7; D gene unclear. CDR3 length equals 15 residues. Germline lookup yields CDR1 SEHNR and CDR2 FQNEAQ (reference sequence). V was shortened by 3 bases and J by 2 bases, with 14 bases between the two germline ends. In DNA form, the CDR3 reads TGTGCCAGCAGCTTCTCGGCCCACAACCCCTACGAGCAGTACGTC. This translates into CASSFSAHNPYEQYV.

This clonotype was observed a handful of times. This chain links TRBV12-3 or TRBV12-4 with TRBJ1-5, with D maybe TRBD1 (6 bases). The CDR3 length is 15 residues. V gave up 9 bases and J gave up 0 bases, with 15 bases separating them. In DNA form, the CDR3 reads TGTGCCAGTTTAGGGGGGAGTTATAGCAATCAGCCCCAGCATTTT. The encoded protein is CASLGGSYSNQPQHF.

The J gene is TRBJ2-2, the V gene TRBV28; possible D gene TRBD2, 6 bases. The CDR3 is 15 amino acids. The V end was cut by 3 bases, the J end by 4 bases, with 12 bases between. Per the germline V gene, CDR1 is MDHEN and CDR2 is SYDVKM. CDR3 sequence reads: CASSFFGTVTGELFF. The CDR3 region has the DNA TGTGCCAGCAGTTTTTTCGGGACTGTCACCGGGGAGCTGTTTTTT.

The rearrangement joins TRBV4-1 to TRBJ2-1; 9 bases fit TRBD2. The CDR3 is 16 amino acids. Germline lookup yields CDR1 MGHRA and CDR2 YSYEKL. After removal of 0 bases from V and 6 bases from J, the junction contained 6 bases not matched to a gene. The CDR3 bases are TGCGCCAGCAGCCAAGATGTGGGACTAGCAACCAATGAGCAGTTCTTC. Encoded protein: CASSQDVGLATNEQFF.

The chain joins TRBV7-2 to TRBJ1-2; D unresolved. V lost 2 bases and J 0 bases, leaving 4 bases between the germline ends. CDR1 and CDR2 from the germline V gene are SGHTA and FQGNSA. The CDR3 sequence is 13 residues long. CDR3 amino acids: CASSLNPNYGYTF. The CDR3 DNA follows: TGTGCCAGCAGCTTAAATCCTAACTATGGCTACACCTTC. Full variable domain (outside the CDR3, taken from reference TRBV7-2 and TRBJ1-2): GAGVSQSPSNKVTEKGKDVELRCDPISGHTALYWYRQSLGQGLEFLIYFQGNSAPDKSGLPSDRFSAERTGGSVSTLTIQRTQQEDSAVYLCASSLNPNYGYTFGSGTRLTVV.

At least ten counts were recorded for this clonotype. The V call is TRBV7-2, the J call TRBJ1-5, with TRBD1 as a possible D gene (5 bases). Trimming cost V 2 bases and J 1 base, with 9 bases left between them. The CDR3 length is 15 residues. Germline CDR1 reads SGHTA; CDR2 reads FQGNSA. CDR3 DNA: TGTGCCAGCAGCTTATCGGGGGGGAGCAATCAGCCCCAGCATTTT. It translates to CASSLSGGSNQPQHF.

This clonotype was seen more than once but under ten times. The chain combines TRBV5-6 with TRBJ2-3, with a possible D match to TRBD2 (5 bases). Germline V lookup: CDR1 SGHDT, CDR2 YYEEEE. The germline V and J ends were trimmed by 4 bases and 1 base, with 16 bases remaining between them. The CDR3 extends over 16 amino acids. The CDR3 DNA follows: TGTGCCAGCAGCCTGCTTGGGAGCGCCGGCACAGATACGCAGTATTTT. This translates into CASSLLGSAGTDTQYF. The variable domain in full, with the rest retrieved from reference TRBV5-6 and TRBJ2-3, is DAGVTQSPTHLIKTRGQQVTLRCSPKSGHDTVSWYQQALGQGPQFIFQYYEEEERQRGNFPDRFSGHQFPNYSSELNVNALLLGDSALYLCASSLLGSAGTDTQYFGPGTRLTVL.

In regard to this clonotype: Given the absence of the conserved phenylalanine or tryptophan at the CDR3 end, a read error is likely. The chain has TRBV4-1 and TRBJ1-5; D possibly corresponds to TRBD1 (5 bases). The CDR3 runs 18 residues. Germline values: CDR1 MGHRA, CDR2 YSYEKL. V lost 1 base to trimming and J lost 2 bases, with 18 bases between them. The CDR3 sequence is CASSQVAGPGGGNQPQHL. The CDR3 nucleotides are TGCGCCAGCAGCCAAGTAGCAGGTCCGGGGGGGGGCAATCAGCCCCAGCATTTA.

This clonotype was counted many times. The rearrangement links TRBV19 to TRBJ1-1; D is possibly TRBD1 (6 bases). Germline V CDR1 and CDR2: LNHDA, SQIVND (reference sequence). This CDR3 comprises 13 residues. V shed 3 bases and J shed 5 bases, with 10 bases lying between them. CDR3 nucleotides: TGTGCCAGTAGTATTTCCAGGGGTACTGAAGCTTTCTTT. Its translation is CASSISRGTEAFF. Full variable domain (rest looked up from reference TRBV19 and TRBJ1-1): DGGITQSPKYLFRKEGQNVTLSCEQNLNHDAMYWYRQDPGQGLRLIYYSQIVNDFQKGDIAEGYSVSREKKESFPLTVTSAQKNPTAFYLCASSISRGTEAFFGQGTRLTVV.

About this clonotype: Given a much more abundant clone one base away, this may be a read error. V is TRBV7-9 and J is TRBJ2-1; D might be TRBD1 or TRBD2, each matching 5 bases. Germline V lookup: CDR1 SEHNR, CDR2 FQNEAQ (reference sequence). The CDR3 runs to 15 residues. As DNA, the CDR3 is TGTGCCAACAGCTCACGGCGGGTCGGGGCGAGACATCAGTTCTTC. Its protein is CANSSRRVGARHQFF.

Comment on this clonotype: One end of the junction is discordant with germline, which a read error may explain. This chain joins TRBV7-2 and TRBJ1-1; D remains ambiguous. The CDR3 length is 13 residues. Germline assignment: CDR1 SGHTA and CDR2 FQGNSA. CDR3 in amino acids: CAGSFQKGTEAFF. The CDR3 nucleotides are TGTGCCGGCAGCTTTCAGAAGGGTACTGAAGCTTTCTTT.

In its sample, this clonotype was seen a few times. The CDR3 DNA reads as TGTGCCAGTAGTATTGAAGACAGGGGGCCTAATGAGCAGTTCTTC. This sequence encodes CASSIEDRGPNEQFF. This chain joins TRBV19 and TRBJ2-1; 10 bases are shared with TRBD1. The CDR3 sequence is 15 residues long. V lost 3 bases to trimming and J lost 7 bases; unmatched junction nucleotides: 6. Looked up from germline, CDR1 is LNHDA and CDR2 is SQIVND (reference sequence).

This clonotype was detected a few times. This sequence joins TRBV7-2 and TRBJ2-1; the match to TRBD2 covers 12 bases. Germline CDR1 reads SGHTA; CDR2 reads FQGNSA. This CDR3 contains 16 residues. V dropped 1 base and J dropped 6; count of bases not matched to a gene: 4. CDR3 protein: CASSLGGTSGFNEQFF. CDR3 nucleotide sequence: TGTGCCAGCAGCTTAGGGGGGACTAGCGGGTTCAATGAGCAGTTCTTC.

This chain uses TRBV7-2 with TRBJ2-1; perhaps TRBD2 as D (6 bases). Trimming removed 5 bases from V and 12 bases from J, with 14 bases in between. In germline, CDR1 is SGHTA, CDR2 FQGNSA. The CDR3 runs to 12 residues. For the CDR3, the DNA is TGTGCCAGCAGCCGAGAGGGGACTGTGCAGTTCTTC. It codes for CASSREGTVQFF.

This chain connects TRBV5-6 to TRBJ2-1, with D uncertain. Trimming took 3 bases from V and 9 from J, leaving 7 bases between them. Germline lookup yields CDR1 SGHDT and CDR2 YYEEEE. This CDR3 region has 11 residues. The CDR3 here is CASSWAAEQFF. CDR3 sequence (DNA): TGTGCCAGCAGCTGGGCAGCTGAGCAGTTCTTC.

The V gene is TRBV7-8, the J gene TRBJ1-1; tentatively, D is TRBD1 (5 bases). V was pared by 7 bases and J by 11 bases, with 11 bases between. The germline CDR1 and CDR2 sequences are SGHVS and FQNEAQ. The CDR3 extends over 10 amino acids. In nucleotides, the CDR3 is TGTGCCAGCATCGGACAATGGGCTTTCTTT. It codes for CASIGQWAFF.

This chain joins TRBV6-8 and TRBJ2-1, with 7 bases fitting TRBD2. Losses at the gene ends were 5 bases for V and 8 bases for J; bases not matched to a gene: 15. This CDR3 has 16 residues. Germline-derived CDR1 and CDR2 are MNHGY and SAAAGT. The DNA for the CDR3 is TGTGCCAGCAGTGAAACCTCATTAGGCGCGGGAGATGAGCAGTTCTTC. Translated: CASSETSLGAGDEQFF.

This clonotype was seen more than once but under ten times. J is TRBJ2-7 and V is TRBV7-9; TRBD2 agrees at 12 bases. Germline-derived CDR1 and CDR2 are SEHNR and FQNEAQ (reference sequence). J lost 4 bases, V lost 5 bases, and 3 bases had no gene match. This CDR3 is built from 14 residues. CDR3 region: CASSGGLAGYEQYV. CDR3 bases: TGTGCCAGCAGCGGGGGACTAGCGGGTTACGAGCAGTACGTC.

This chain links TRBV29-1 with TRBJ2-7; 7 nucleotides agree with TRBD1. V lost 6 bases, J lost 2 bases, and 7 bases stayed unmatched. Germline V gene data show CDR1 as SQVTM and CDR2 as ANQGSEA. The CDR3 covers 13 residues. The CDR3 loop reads CSVLNRGTYEQYF. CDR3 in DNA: TGCAGCGTCCTGAACAGGGGAACCTACGAGCAGTACTTC.